The present TCR beta chain was sequenced within a study of technical replicates of blood from a few donors (dated by TCRdb to about 2017). The method was the immunoSEQ multiplex PCR assay. This immuneACCESS table, as held by TCRdb, lists in-frame sequences with V and J called but not all clones. Of the missing ones, under half trace to an unresolved V gene in checked studies; the others have no known cause. The sample data list about 97,000 clones, and 95% to 97% of these were observed just once. In total, the top ten clones hold under 0.45% of the sample. Its CDR3 holds 15 amino acids, cysteine through phenylalanine. The read is trimmed to its CDR3 DNA, 45 bases read in frame from base 1. The junction shows trimming of 4 bases on V and 8 bases on J, and the gene matches do not reach 6 bases of it. According to the germline V gene, CDR1 reads MDHEN and CDR2 reads SYDVKM. A word on this clone: The antigen it recognizes is unknown. No clone much larger than this one lies a single base away; base qualities are absent.

The receptor's source is a human donor in good health. The V gene is TRBV28 and the J gene is TRBJ2-4; TRBD1 matches 12 bases in the middle. Input material: T cells isolated from PBMCs. The CDR3 reads CASSSPGQGAYIQYF. The DNA sequence is given as TGTGCCAGCAGTTCTCCGGGACAGGGGGCTTACATTCAGTACTTC.